The 16 T cell receptor beta chains below come from one sample, sequenced in a study of T cell clonotyping in hematopoietic cell transplantation. Time point denoted: recipient sample about 28 days before transplant, after cytoreduction. Libraries were prepared by immunoSEQ multiplex PCR; TCRdb keeps only in-frame clonotypes and omits some of them. Of fewer than 100,000 clones in the sample, almost 97% were seen once. Sequenced material: peripheral blood mononuclear cells, taken before stem cell transplant. These receptors came from a woman aged 45-65 years with acute myeloid leukemia. Some clones in this sample may be carry-over from other donors' samples.

V gene TRBV29-1 combines with J gene TRBJ1-1; D may be TRBD1 (5 bases). This CDR3 is 11 amino acids long. The germline V gene encodes CDR1 SQVTM and CDR2 ANQGSEA. With 6 bases removed from V and 4 bases from J, the gap between germline ends came to 9 bases. CDR3 loop: CSVGGVTEAFF. The CDR3 region has the DNA TGCAGCGTCGGGGGGGTCACTGAAGCTTTCTTT.

The chain has TRBV7-2 and TRBJ1-1, with no clear D. The V gene lost 6 bases and the J gene lost 8 bases, with 13 bases spanning the gap. The CDR3 runs to 12 residues. Germline CDR1 and CDR2: SGHTA and FQGNSA. DNA for the CDR3: TGTGCCAGCAGTCCCATCCGGGAAGAAGCTTTCTTT. Its protein product is CASSPIREEAFF.

This rearrangement joins TRBV28 to TRBJ1-2, with D unclear. This CDR3 contains 13 residues. V dropped 1 base and J dropped 9 bases, with 12 bases sitting between them. Germline V gives CDR1 MDHEN, CDR2 SYDVKM. The DNA of the CDR3 is TGTGCCAGCAGTTTATTATGGGCGCAGAGCTACACCTTC. Its protein product is CASSLLWAQSYTF.

This clone has a single count. The chain combines TRBV29-1 with TRBJ1-2; perhaps TRBD1 as D (6 bases). This CDR3 has 13 residues. Between the trimmed V and J ends, which lost 7 bases and 4 bases, there was a span of 16 bases. Germline CDR1 is SQVTM and CDR2 is ANQGSEA. The CDR3 is CSAPQQGIYGYTF. The CDR3 bases are TGCAGCGCCCCTCAGCAGGGGATCTATGGCTACACCTTC.

J is TRBJ1-1 and V is TRBV20-1; D gene uncertain. Germline lookup yields CDR1 DFQATT and CDR2 SNEGSKA (reference sequence). V was pared by 6 bases and J by 5 bases, with 10 bases between. The CDR3 has 11 amino acids. The CDR3 coding sequence is TGCAGTGCCCTGAAGCAAACTGAAGCTTTCTTT. It translates to CSALKQTEAFF.

V and J are TRBV6-1 and TRBJ1-1; a weak D match, TRBD1 (6 bases). V lost 6 bases and J lost 0, with 14 bases in between. Per germline, CDR1 MNHNS and CDR2 SASEGT. This CDR3 has 15 amino acids. CDR3 nucleotide sequence: TGTGCCAGCAGCAGACAGGAACTAATGAACACTGAAGCTTTCTTT. It encodes CASSRQELMNTEAFF.

This clone is a singleton in its sample. J is TRBJ1-1 and V is TRBV19; 8 bases are shared with TRBD1. J was trimmed by 0 bases and V by 6 bases; bases with no gene match: 6. In germline, CDR1 is LNHDA, CDR2 SQIVND (reference sequence). The CDR3 sequence is 15 residues long. The CDR3 reads CASRDRDRMNTEAFF. CDR3 coding DNA: TGTGCCAGTAGGGACAGGGACAGAATGAACACTGAAGCTTTCTTT.

DNA of the CDR3: TGTGCCAGCAGTCCTGGGACTCAACCTATCTACGAGCAGTACTTC. As protein: CASSPGTQPIYEQYF. The rearrangement uses TRBV27 and TRBJ2-7, with D maybe TRBD2 (6 bases). The ends were cut back, 5 bases at V and 3 bases at J, with 17 bases in the middle. The CDR3 contains 15 residues. Germline V gene sequence: CDR1 MNHEY, CDR2 SMNVEV (reference sequence).

CDR3: CAWSAPLAERSSYNSPLHF. The CDR3 DNA is TGTGCCTGGAGTGCCCCGTTGGCGGAGAGAAGCTCCTATAATTCACCCCTCCACTTT. The rearrangement uses TRBV30 and TRBJ1-6; D unresolved. The CDR3 runs 19 residues. Germline lookup yields CDR1 GTSNPN and CDR2 SVGIG (reference sequence). V was cut by 1 base and J by 0 bases, with 19 bases left in between.

Notes on this clone: No conserved phenylalanine or tryptophan is present at the end of the CDR3, so a read error is the likely explanation. The limits of the CDR3 on the DNA are not certain, so only TCRdb's listed CDR3 is given. The rearrangement links TRBV30 to TRBJ1-2. The CDR3 comprises 14 residues, both ends counted. Germline V gives CDR1 GTSNPN, CDR2 SVGIG (reference sequence). This CDR3 reads CAWSDYPGGGPRNV.

V is TRBV5-8 and J is TRBJ1-3; D is unclear. Trimming cost V 5 bases and J 4 bases, with 13 bases left between them. The germline CDR1 and CDR2 sequences are SGHTS and YDEGEE. This CDR3 is 14 amino acids long. The CDR3 DNA sequence: TGTGCCAGCAGGACAAGGGCCGTAGGAAACACCATATATTTT. It codes for CASRTRAVGNTIYF.

The chain recombines TRBV7-9 with TRBJ1-5, with 8 bases identical to TRBD1. CDR3 length equals 14 residues. V lost 1 base, J lost 11 bases, and 7 bases stayed unmatched. CDR1 is SEHNR and CDR2 is FQNEAQ in the germline V gene (reference sequence). The CDR3 DNA is TGTGCCAGCAGCTTAGGACAGGGGAGTAGGGCCCAGCATTTT. This translates into CASSLGQGSRAQHF.

The J gene is TRBJ2-7, the V gene TRBV9; TRBD2 might be the D (6 bases). CDR1 and CDR2 from the germline V gene are SGDLS and YYNGEE. CDR3 size: 14 residues. Trimming pared 4 bases from V and 2 bases from J, leaving 13 bases between. CDR3 region: CASSPRGIPYEQYF. The CDR3 DNA sequence: TGTGCCAGCAGCCCCCGGGGGATACCCTACGAGCAGTACTTC.

In this sample, this clone turned up once. The chain is built from TRBV30 and TRBJ1-5; 7 bases are a match to TRBD1. Trimming took 3 bases from V and 6 from J; bases not matched to a gene: 8. This CDR3 is 14 amino acids long. CDR1 is GTSNPN, CDR2 SVGIG, per germline (reference sequence). The chain's CDR3 is CAWRTGEVGQPQHF. CDR3 DNA sequence: TGTGCCTGGAGAACAGGGGAGGTAGGTCAGCCCCAGCATTTT.

For the CDR3, the DNA is TGTGCCAGTAGCACCCGGGAGGCCCTTAACACCGGGGAGCTGTTTTTT. Protein product: CASSTREALNTGELFF. This sequence joins TRBV19 and TRBJ2-2; 7 bases fit TRBD2. Germline V gene sequence: CDR1 LNHDA, CDR2 SQIVND (reference sequence). The CDR3 runs 16 residues. V gave up 6 bases and J gave up 2 bases; unmatched junction bases: 9.

This chain links TRBV28 with TRBJ2-5; D is ambiguous. This CDR3 has 12 residues. The V gene's germline CDR1 is MDHEN and CDR2 SYDVKM. The ends were cut back, 4 bases at V and 7 bases at J, with 10 bases in the middle. CDR3: CASSSTFRTQYF. DNA for the CDR3: TGTGCCAGCAGTTCTACCTTTCGGACCCAGTACTTC.